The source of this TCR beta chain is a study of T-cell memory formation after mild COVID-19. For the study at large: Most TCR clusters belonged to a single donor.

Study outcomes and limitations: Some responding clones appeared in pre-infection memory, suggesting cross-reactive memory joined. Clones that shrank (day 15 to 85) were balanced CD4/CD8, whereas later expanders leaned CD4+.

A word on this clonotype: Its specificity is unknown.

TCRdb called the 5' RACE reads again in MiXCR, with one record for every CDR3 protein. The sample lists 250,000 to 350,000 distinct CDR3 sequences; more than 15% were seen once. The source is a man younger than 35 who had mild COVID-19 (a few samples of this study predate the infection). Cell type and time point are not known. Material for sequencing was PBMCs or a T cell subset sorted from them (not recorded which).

The CDR3 here is CASSLDRSSTGELFF. DNA for the CDR3: TGCGCCAGCAGCTTGGATCGGTCCTCGACCGGGGAGCTGTTTTTT. The V gene is TRBV5-1, the J gene TRBJ2-2, with D uncertain. V shed 0 bases and J shed 5 bases, with 11 bases lying between them. CDR1 and CDR2 from the germline V gene are SGHRS and YFSETQ. This CDR3 spans 15 amino acids.